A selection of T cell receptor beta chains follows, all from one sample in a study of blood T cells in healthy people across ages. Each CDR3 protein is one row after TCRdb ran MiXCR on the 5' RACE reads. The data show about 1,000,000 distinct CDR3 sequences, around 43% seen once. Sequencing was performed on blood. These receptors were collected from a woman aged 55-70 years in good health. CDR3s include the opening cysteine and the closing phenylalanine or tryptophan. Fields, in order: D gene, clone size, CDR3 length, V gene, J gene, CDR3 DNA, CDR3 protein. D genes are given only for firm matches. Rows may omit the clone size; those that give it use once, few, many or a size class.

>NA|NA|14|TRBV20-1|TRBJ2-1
TGCAGTGCTAGAGTGTCGAGCCCTTACAATGAGCAGTTCTTC
CSARVSSPYNEQFF
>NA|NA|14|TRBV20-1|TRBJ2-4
TGCAGTGCGAGGCTCTCAGGGAAGGGAAACATTCAGTACTTC
CSARLSGKGNIQYF
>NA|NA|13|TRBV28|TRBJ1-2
TGTGCCAGCAGTCCCAGGGGTAAAGGCGGCTACACCTTC
CASSPRGKGGYTF
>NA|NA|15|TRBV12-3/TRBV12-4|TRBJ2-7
TGTGCCAGCAGTTACCTTAACACGAATACCTACGAGCAGTACTTC
CASSYLNTNTYEQYF
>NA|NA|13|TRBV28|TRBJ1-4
TGTGCCAGCAGTTCGATGGCAGGGGAAAAACTGTTTTTT
CASSSMAGEKLFF
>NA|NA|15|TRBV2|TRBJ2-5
TGTGCCAGCAGTGATATAGGAGGGAGTGCAGAGACCCAGTACTTC
CASSDIGGSAETQYF
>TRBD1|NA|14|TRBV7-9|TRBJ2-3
TGTGCCAGCAGCTCGACAGGGAGAGAGGATACGCAGTATTTT
CASSSTGREDTQYF
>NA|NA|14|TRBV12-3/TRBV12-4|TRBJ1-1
TGTGCCAGCAGTTTATGGGTCTTAAACACTGAAGCTTTCTTT
CASSLWVLNTEAFF
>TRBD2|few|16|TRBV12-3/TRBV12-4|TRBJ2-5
TGTGCCAGCAGTTCCGGGACTAGAGGGAACGTTGAGACCCAGTACTTC
CASSSGTRGNVETQYF
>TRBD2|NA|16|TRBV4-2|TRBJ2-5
TGTGCCAGCAGCCTTTGGACTAGCGGGGACCAAGAGACCCAGTACTTC
CASSLWTSGDQETQYF
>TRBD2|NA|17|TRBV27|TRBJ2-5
TGTGCCAGCAGTTTCCCTACTAGCGGGAGGGCATACAATGAGCAGTACTTC
CASSFPTSGRAYNEQYF
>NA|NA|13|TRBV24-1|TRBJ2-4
TGTGCCACCAGTGAAGGGACGCCGAACATTCAGTACTTC
CATSEGTPNIQYF
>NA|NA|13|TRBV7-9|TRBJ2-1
TGTGCCAGCAGCGGCGGGTTTTATGATGAGCAGTTCTTC
CASSGGFYDEQFF
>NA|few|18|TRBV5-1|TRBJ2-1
TGCGCCAGCAGCCCACGCCACCCGACATTTAACTCCTACAATGAGCAGTTCTTC
CASSPRHPTFNSYNEQFF
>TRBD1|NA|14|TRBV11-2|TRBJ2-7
TGTGCCAGCAGCCAGACAGGGAACTCCTACGAGCAGTACTTC
CASSQTGNSYEQYF
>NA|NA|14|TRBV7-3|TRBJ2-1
TGTGCCAGCAGCTTGCGGAACTCCTACAATGAGCAGTTCTTC
CASSLRNSYNEQFF
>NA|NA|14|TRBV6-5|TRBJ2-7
TGTGCCAGCAGTTACCGGGACTTCTCCTACGAGCAGTACTTC
CASSYRDFSYEQYF
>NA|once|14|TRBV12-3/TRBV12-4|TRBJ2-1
TGTGCCAGCAGTCCAACGGAGCCGTTGGATGAGCAGTTCTTC
CASSPTEPLDEQFF
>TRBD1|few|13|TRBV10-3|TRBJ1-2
TGTGCCATCGGCGGACAGGAGGACTATGGCTACACCTTC
CAIGGQEDYGYTF
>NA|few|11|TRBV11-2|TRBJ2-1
TGTGCCAGCAGCCCCCTTAGTGAGCAGTTCTTC
CASSPLSEQFF
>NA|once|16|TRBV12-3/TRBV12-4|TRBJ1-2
TGTGCCAGCACCATTACCCGACAGCTGGGACCCTATGGCTACACCTTC
CASTITRQLGPYGYTF
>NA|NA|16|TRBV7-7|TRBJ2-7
TGTGCCAGCAGCTTAGTCCGAGGGTGGCCCTACAATGAGCAGTACTTC
CASSLVRGWPYNEQYF
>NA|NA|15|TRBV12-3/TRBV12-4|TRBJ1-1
TGTGCCAGCAGTTTAGGGGCCGGATGGAACACTGAAGCTTTCTTT
CASSLGAGWNTEAFF
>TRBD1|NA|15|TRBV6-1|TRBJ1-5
TGTGCCAGCAGTGAAAGGGGACAGCCGTTTCAGCCCCAGCATTTT
CASSERGQPFQPQHF
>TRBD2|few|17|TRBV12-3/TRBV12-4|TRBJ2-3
TGTGCCAGCAGTCTCCTTTCGGGCGGGAGTGGCGCAGATACGCAGTATTTT
CASSLLSGGSGADTQYF
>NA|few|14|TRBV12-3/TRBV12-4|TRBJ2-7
TGTGCCAGCAGTTCGGGACTCCTCTCCTACGAGCAGTACTTC
CASSSGLLSYEQYF
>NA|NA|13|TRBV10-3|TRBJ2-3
TGTGCCATCAGTGAGGCTAGCACAGATACGCAGTATTTT
CAISEASTDTQYF
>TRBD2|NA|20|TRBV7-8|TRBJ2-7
TGTGCCAGCAGCGCCCGGGCGACTAGCGGGAGGGCCCTAAGCTCCTACGAGCAGTACTTC
CASSARATSGRALSSYEQYF
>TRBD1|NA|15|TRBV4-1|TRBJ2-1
TGCGCCAGCAGCCAAGCTGGCAGGGGGCTGGATGAGCAGTTCTTC
CASSQAGRGLDEQFF
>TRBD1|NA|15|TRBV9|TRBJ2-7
TGTGCCAGCAGCGCTCGACAGGGTAGCTCCTACGAGCAGTACTTC
CASSARQGSSYEQYF
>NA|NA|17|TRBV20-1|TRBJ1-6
TGCAGTGCCCCGACAGTCGGGGTGCAGATCTATAATTCACCCCTCCACTTT
CSAPTVGVQIYNSPLHF
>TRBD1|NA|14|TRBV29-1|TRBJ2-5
TGCAGCGGAAGAACCGACAGGGTGCAAGAGACCCAGTACTTC
CSGRTDRVQETQYF
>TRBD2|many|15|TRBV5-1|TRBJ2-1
TGCGCCAGCAGCTGGACCGGGACTAGCCCTGACGAGCAGTTCTTC
CASSWTGTSPDEQFF
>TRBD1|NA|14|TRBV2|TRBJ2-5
TGTGCCAGCAGGGACAGGAAACCCCAAGAGACCCAGTACTTC
CASRDRKPQETQYF
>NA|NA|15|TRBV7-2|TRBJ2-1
TGTGCCAGCAGCTTAGGTAGCGCCACCTACAATGAGCAGTTCTTC
CASSLGSATYNEQFF
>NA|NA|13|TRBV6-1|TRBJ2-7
TGTGCCAGCAGAGGGTCATCCCCTTACGAGCAGTACTTC
CASRGSSPYEQYF
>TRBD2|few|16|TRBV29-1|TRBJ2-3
TGCAGCGTTCGATCTGGGACTAGCGGGAGAACAGATACGCAGTATTTT
CSVRSGTSGRTDTQYF
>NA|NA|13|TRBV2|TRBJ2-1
TGTGCCAGCAGGGTGGGTCTCCCCAATGAGCAGTTCTTC
CASRVGLPNEQFF
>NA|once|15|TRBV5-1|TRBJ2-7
TGCGCCAGCAGGAGGACGCCATCAACAAACTACGAGCAGTACTTC
CASRRTPSTNYEQYF
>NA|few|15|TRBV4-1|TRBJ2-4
TGCGCCAGCAGCCAAGTCGACCTAGCCAAAAACATTCAGTACTTC
CASSQVDLAKNIQYF
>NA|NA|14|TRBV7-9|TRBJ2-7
TGTGCCAGCAGCATTCCGGGACAAGCCTACGAGCAGTACTTC
CASSIPGQAYEQYF
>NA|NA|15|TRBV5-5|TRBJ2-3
TGTGCCAGCAGCTTGGTGGAAATCTACAAAGATACGCAGTATTTT
CASSLVEIYKDTQYF
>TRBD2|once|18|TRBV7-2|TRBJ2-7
TGTGCCAGCAGCCGTGACGAAACTAGCGGGGGGGTTACCTACGAGCAGTACTTC
CASSRDETSGGVTYEQYF